Reported below is one T cell receptor beta chain. These data originate in a study of Graves' ophthalmopathy and Graves' hyperthyroidism. Trimming shortened V by 6 bases and J by 2 bases, and 16 bases separated the two germline ends. The CDR3 is made up of 15 amino acids. Amplifying from RNA transcripts, the study obtained TCR beta CDR3 regions. RT-PCR in the first round used HTBI primers; a second-round multiplex PCR followed. TCRdb processed the multiplex PCR reads anew with MiXCR; each CDR3 protein has one entry. The sample lists 650,000 to 900,000 distinct CDR3 sequences; 35% to 50% were seen once.

Sequencing was done on a sample of peripheral blood. This sequence joins TRBV12-3 or TRBV12-4 and TRBJ1-1; D not resolved. This TCR derives from an adult man with Graves' ophthalmopathy. As DNA, the CDR3 is TGTGCCAGCAGGCGCGCGGGCCTATCAAACACTGAAGCTTTCTTT. This translates into CASRRAGLSNTEAFF.